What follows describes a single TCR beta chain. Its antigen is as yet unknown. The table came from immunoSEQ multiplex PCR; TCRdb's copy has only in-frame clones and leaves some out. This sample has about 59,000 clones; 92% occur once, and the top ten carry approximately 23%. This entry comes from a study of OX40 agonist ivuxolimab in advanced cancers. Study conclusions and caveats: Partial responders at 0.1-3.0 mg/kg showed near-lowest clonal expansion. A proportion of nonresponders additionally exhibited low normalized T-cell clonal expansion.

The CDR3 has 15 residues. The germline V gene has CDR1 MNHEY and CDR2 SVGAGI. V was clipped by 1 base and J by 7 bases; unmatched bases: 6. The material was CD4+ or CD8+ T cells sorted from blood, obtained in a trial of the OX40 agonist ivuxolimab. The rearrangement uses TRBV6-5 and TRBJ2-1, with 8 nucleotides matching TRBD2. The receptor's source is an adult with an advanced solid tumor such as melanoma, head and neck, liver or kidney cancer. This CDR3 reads CASSYLGLGRNEQFF. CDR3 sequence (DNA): TGTGCCAGCAGTTACTTGGGACTAGGGAGAAATGAGCAGTTCTTC.